What follows is one TCR beta chain and its context. A read error may produce the germline difference seen at one junction end. This record comes from a study of blood T cell repertoires in COVID-19. About the research overall: Researchers got acute and convalescent COVID-19 samples from the United States, Italy and Spain.

The CDR3 covers 12 residues. Germline V lookup: CDR1 SEHNR, CDR2 FQNEAQ (reference sequence). In the authors' workflow: By means of reference gene primer amplification, nucleated cell counts were estimated. Repertoires were generated with immunoSEQ multiplex PCR, while TCRdb's copy carries only in-frame clones and drops some. For V, J and clone size, that table is used; D and trimming come from the DNA. The sample holds about 240,000 clones, about 80% seen once. The sequencing sample was made of peripheral blood. This clonotype was sampled from an elderly woman with acute or convalescent COVID-19. The chain uses TRBV7-9 and TRBJ1-6; D gene uncertain. This chain's CDR3 is CASSSDNSPLHF. As DNA, the CDR3 is TGTGCCAGCAGCTCCGATAATTCACCCCTCCACTTT.